One sample yielded the 2 T cell receptor beta chains listed below, sequenced in a study of identical twins. TCRdb reprocessed the 5' RACE reads via MiXCR and lists one record per CDR3 protein. The sample has about 900,000 distinct CDR3 sequences, approximately 13% seen once. These data were also reused for a study on yellow fever vaccine responses in identical twins.

The sample consisted of PBMCs. All receptors come from a young woman in good health.

There are many counts of this clonotype. The V gene is TRBV10-2, the J gene TRBJ2-7; the D gene could be TRBD1 or TRBD2 (5 bases each). Germline CDR1 reads WSHSY; CDR2 reads SAAADI. The germline V and J ends were trimmed by 0 bases and 2 bases, with 8 bases remaining between them. This CDR3 comprises 14 residues. The CDR3 DNA reads as TGCGCCAGCAGTGAGTCGGGGCGGGCCTACGAGCAGTACTTC. Residues: CASSESGRAYEQYF.

The chain uses TRBV4-2 and TRBJ2-7, with D tentatively TRBD2 (6 bases). The CDR3 has 16 residues. Germline V gene sequence: CDR1 LGHNA, CDR2 YNFKEQ. The V and J ends lost 2 bases and 0 bases respectively, with 14 bases between them. The CDR3 DNA is TGTGCCAGCAGCCAAAGCGGCGGGACCGGCTCCTACGAGCAGTACTTC. This sequence encodes CASSQSGGTGSYEQYF.